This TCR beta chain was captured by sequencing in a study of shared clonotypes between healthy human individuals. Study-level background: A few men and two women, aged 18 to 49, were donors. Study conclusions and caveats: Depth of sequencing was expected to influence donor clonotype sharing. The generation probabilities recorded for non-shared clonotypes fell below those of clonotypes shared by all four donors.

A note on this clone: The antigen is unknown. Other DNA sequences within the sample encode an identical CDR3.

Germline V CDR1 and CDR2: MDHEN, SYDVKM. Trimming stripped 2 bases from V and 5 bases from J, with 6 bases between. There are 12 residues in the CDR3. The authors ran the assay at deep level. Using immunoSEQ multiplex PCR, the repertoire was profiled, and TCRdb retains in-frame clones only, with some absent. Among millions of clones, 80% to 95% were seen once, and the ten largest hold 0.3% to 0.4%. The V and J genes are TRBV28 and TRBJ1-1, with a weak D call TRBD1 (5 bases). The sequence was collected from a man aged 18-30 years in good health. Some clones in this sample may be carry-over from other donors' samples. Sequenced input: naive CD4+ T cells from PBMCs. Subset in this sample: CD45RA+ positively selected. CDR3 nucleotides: TGTGCCAGCAGTTTAAGGGGAACTGAAGCTTTCTTT. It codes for CASSLRGTEAFF.